These 32 T cell receptor beta chains share one sample of origin, sequenced in a study of blood T cells in healthy people across ages. Primers used in a second PCR of roughly 7 to 11 cycles were a sample-barcoded 5' primer and a J-beta primer mix. In TCRdb, the 5' RACE reads were re-called with MiXCR into one record per CDR3 protein. The sample yields about 1.6 million distinct CDR3 sequences, roughly 32% seen once. The material sequenced was blood. All receptors come from a woman younger than 45 in good health.

The V call is TRBV18, the J call TRBJ2-7, with 9 bases fitting TRBD1. CDR1 and CDR2 (germline): KGHSH, LQKENI. CDR3 length: 15 amino acids. Losses at the gene ends were 3 bases for V and 7 bases for J; bases not matched to a gene: 10. In DNA, the CDR3 is TGTGCCAGCTCACCGCCGGGACAGGGCAGAGGTGAGCAGTACTTC. This codes for CASSPPGQGRGEQYF. Based on the CDR3 plus reference TRBV18 and TRBJ2-7, the full variable domain is NAGVMQNPRHLVRRRGQEARLRCSPMKGHSHVYWYRQLPEEGLKFMVYLQKENIIDESGMPKERFSAEFPKEGPSILRIQQVVRGDSAAYFCASSPPGQGRGEQYFGPGTRLTVT.

V usage is TRBV6-1 and J usage is TRBJ2-7, with TRBD2 as a possible D gene (5 bases). Germline lookup yields CDR1 MNHNS and CDR2 SASEGT. The CDR3 extends over 15 amino acids. The germline V and J ends were trimmed by 6 bases and 3 bases, with 18 bases remaining between them. CDR3 residues: CASSETREGLYEQYF. CDR3 sequence (DNA): TGTGCCAGCAGCGAAACCAGAGAGGGCCTCTACGAGCAGTACTTC.

This clonotype appeared many times. The chain has TRBV11-2 and TRBJ2-3; tentative D call: TRBD2 (6 bases). Trimming pared 0 bases from V and 2 bases from J, leaving 12 bases between. The CDR3 runs to 16 residues. CDR1 SGHAT and CDR2 FQNNGV come from the germline V gene. The chain's CDR3 is CASSLDRAGITDTQYF. DNA of the CDR3: TGTGCCAGCAGCTTAGATCGGGCGGGGATCACAGATACGCAGTATTTT.

The chain links TRBV20-1 to TRBJ1-2; D is unclear. V lost 0 bases and J 10 bases, leaving 33 bases between the germline ends. The CDR3 runs to 19 residues. Per germline, CDR1 DFQATT and CDR2 SNEGSKA (reference sequence). DNA of the CDR3: TGCAGTGCTAGAGAACGGCTTTGGGTAGCCTCTTTGTCGTCGAGTCCCTACACCTTC. It yields the protein CSARERLWVASLSSSPYTF.

In its sample, this clonotype was seen many times. An end of the junction does not agree with germline; a read error may underlie this. The J gene is TRBJ2-7, the V gene TRBV5-1, with 14 bases lining up with TRBD2. The CDR3 runs 15 residues. CDR1 is SGHRS, CDR2 YFSETQ, per germline. This CDR3 reads CASSLTSGGAYEQYF. In nucleotides, the CDR3 is TGTGCCAGCAGTTTGACTAGCGGGGGGGCCTACGAGCAGTACTTC.

This clonotype was observed a few times. V gene TRBV5-1 combines with J gene TRBJ1-4; D is undetermined. CDR1 is SGHRS, CDR2 YFSETQ, per germline. The length of the CDR3 is 14 residues. V was pared by 1 base and J by 3 bases, with 7 bases between. This CDR3 reads CASSLKHANEKLFF. For the CDR3, the DNA is TGCGCCAGCAGCTTGAAACATGCTAATGAAAAACTGTTTTTT.

The chain joins TRBV7-2 to TRBJ1-1, with TRBD1 as a possible D gene (6 bases). V shed 3 bases and J shed 4 bases, with 12 bases lying between them. The CDR3 spans 14 residues. Per the germline V gene, CDR1 is SGHTA and CDR2 is FQGNSA. CDR3 bases: TGTGCCAGCAGCTTCACAGGGTTCGGCACTGAAGCTTTCTTT. Translation gives CASSFTGFGTEAFF.

This chain joins TRBV28 and TRBJ1-4; tentative D call: TRBD1 (5 bases). The ends were cut back, 7 bases at V and 10 bases at J, with 13 bases in the middle. The CDR3 is 12 amino acids. Germline loops: CDR1 MDHEN, CDR2 SYDVKM. The CDR3 loop reads CASIGGYGKLFF. DNA for the CDR3: TGTGCCAGCATCGGGGGTTATGGAAAACTGTTTTTT.

This chain connects TRBV7-2 to TRBJ2-4; the match to TRBD2 covers 12 bases. The V segment lost 2 bases and the J segment 0 bases; nucleotides outside the gene matches: 11. The germline CDR1 and CDR2 sequences are SGHTA and FQGNSA. The CDR3 runs 20 residues. The CDR3 region has the DNA TGTGCCAGCAGCTTATGGGCTAGCGGGAGGGAAGTGCTAGCCAAAAACATTCAGTACTTC. It is translated as CASSLWASGREVLAKNIQYF. Drawing the rest from reference TRBV7-2 and TRBJ2-4, the complete variable domain is GAGVSQSPSNKVTEKGKDVELRCDPISGHTALYWYRQSLGQGLEFLIYFQGNSAPDKSGLPSDRFSAERTGGSVSTLTIQRTQQEDSAVYLCASSLWASGREVLAKNIQYFGAGTRLSVL.

This CDR3 reads CASSNQGEVYEQYF. The CDR3 coding sequence is TGTGCCAGCAGCAACCAGGGTGAGGTATACGAGCAGTACTTC. V gene TRBV7-2 combines with J gene TRBJ2-7; D is perhaps TRBD1 (5 bases). Trimming removed 5 bases from V and 4 bases from J, with 15 bases in between. Germline values: CDR1 SGHTA, CDR2 FQGNSA. The CDR3 has 14 residues.

This clonotype was counted only a few times. This chain joins TRBV20-1 and TRBJ1-2; D may be TRBD1 (6 bases). Deletions cut 3 bases from V and 4 bases from J, with 18 bases between. Germline V gene sequence: CDR1 DFQATT, CDR2 SNEGSKA (reference sequence). The CDR3 spans 15 residues. CDR3 region: CSARDLRTDLYGYTF. The CDR3, as DNA: TGCAGTGCTAGGGACCTTAGGACAGATCTCTATGGCTACACCTTC.

This chain uses TRBV20-1 with TRBJ2-7, with 13 bases aligning to TRBD2. Per the germline V gene, CDR1 is DFQATT and CDR2 is SNEGSKA (reference sequence). CDR3 length: 15 residues. With 4 bases clipped from V and 7 bases from J, the junction kept 10 bases outside the gene matches. CDR3: CSANRLAGGPGEQYF. The CDR3 region has the DNA TGCAGTGCTAATAGACTAGCGGGAGGCCCCGGGGAGCAGTACTTC.

This clonotype was counted at least ten times. This chain connects TRBV9 to TRBJ2-1; 10 bases fit TRBD2. The germline gives CDR1 SGDLS, CDR2 YYNGEE. The length of the CDR3 is 19 residues. V lost 4 bases and J lost 7; bases outside the gene matches: 20. CDR3 sequence (DNA): TGTGCCAGCAGCCCAGCGCCGTGGCTAGCGGGAGAGGCTACGAATGAGCAGTTCTTC. Translating gives CASSPAPWLAGEATNEQFF.

This clonotype occurred a few times. The chain combines TRBV7-9 with TRBJ2-3; D tentatively reads TRBD1 or TRBD2 (5 bases each). The germline V gene encodes CDR1 SEHNR and CDR2 FQNEAQ (reference sequence). This CDR3 spans 15 amino acids. V lost 5 bases and J lost 6, with 18 bases in between. CDR3 residues: CASSGSGTPVDTQYF. The CDR3 coding sequence is TGTGCCAGCAGCGGCTCCGGGACCCCCGTTGATACGCAGTATTTT.

Only one count was recorded for this clonotype. This rearrangement joins TRBV5-1 to TRBJ2-1, with D unclear. With 3 bases removed from V and 5 bases from J, the gap between germline ends came to 15 bases. The CDR3 has 15 residues. CDR1 and CDR2 (germline): SGHRS, YFSETQ. The CDR3 loop reads CASSSIIGADNEQFF. DNA of the CDR3: TGCGCCAGCAGCTCGATTATAGGTGCCGACAATGAGCAGTTCTTC.

In DNA form, the CDR3 reads TGTGCCAGCAGCTCCGGACAGGGCGTGGATGGCTACACCTTC. Its protein is CASSSGQGVDGYTF. This chain connects TRBV5-6 to TRBJ1-2; 8 bases match TRBD1. The V gene's germline CDR1 is SGHDT and CDR2 YYEEEE. V dropped 3 bases and J dropped 6; count of bases not matched to a gene: 7. CDR3 size: 14 residues.

The chain joins TRBV12-3 or TRBV12-4 to TRBJ2-1; D could derive from TRBD1 or TRBD2 (5 bases each). The CDR3 contains 16 residues. The germline V and J ends were trimmed by 1 base and 5 bases, with 15 bases remaining between them. This CDR3 is CASSLVGVSGHNEQFF. CDR3 nucleotide sequence: TGTGCCAGCAGTTTAGTGGGGGTGTCCGGTCACAATGAGCAGTTCTTC.

The rearrangement joins TRBV5-1 to TRBJ1-5, with D possibly matching TRBD1 (5 bases). With 0 bases removed from V and 8 bases from J, the gap between germline ends came to 12 bases. The CDR3 is made up of 14 amino acids. The germline gives CDR1 SGHRS, CDR2 YFSETQ. CDR3 loop: CASSLAGQGEPQHF. The CDR3 DNA is TGCGCCAGCAGCTTGGCCGGGCAGGGTGAGCCCCAGCATTTT.

This clonotype has more than one count but fewer than ten. The chain recombines TRBV15 with TRBJ2-2; 10 nucleotides match TRBD2. The CDR3 has 16 amino acids. Germline V CDR1 and CDR2: LNHNV, YYDKDF (reference sequence). With 8 bases clipped from V and 3 bases from J, the junction kept 9 bases outside the gene matches. CDR3 DNA sequence: TGTGCCACCGGACCTAGCGGGAGTAGGGACACCGGGGAGCTGTTTTTT. Amino acids: CATGPSGSRDTGELFF.

J is TRBJ2-7 and V is TRBV30; 8 nucleotides line up with TRBD2. Germline V CDR1 and CDR2: GTSNPN, SVGIG (reference sequence). The CDR3 consists of 13 residues. The V segment lost 2 bases and the J segment 7 bases; nucleotides outside the gene matches: 7. The CDR3 DNA reads TGTGCCTGGAGTAAAGCGGGAGTGGGGGAGCAGTACTTC. Encoded protein: CAWSKAGVGEQYF.

Only a few counts were recorded for this clonotype. In DNA, the CDR3 is TGTGCCAGCACCGAGGCGGATACGCAGTATTTT. Amino acids: CASTEADTQYF. The chain is built from TRBV7-9 and TRBJ2-3; D is undetermined. The germline V gene has CDR1 SEHNR and CDR2 FQNEAQ (reference sequence). The V end lost 7 bases, the J end lost 6 bases, and 8 bases lay between the germline ends. The CDR3 sequence is 11 residues long.

In this sample, this clonotype turned up a few times. This chain connects TRBV27 to TRBJ2-3, with a weak D call TRBD2 (6 bases). V was pared by 1 base and J by 6 bases, with 17 bases between. Looked up from germline, CDR1 is MNHEY and CDR2 is SMNVEV (reference sequence). The CDR3 runs to 16 residues. CDR3 residues: CASSLFGRLGDDTQYF. CDR3 nucleotide sequence: TGTGCCAGCAGTTTATTCGGACGACTAGGGGACGATACGCAGTATTTT.

For this clonotype: One junction end disagrees with the germline gene, perhaps due to a read error. The CDR3 protein is CAGSQSTPRTDTQYF. In nucleotides, the CDR3 is TGTGCCGGCAGCCAATCGACTCCTCGCACAGATACGCAGTATTTT. V usage is TRBV3-1 and J usage is TRBJ2-3; D is ambiguous. Germline loops: CDR1 LGHDT, CDR2 YNNKEL (reference sequence). This CDR3 comprises 15 residues.

The chain joins TRBV20-1 to TRBJ2-7; D remains unclear. Trimming took 3 bases from V and 3 from J, leaving 24 bases between them. Germline values: CDR1 DFQATT, CDR2 SNEGSKA (reference sequence). The CDR3 totals 17 residues. The DNA of the CDR3 is TGCAGTGCTAGCCCCTGGGTGGATGCGTTAATTCGCTACGAGCAGTACTTC. It codes for CSASPWVDALIRYEQYF.

This clonotype has a handful of counts. V and J are TRBV18 and TRBJ1-2; TRBD1 aligns across 9 bases. Germline lookup yields CDR1 KGHSH and CDR2 LQKENI. The CDR3 is made up of 14 amino acids. The V segment lost 5 bases and the J segment 4 bases; nucleotides outside the gene matches: 5. The CDR3 DNA is TGTGCCAGCTCAGGGGACAGGGCCTCCTATGGCTACACCTTC. Encoded protein: CASSGDRASYGYTF. Supplemented by reference TRBV18 and TRBJ1-2, the full variable domain reads NAGVMQNPRHLVRRRGQEARLRCSPMKGHSHVYWYRQLPEEGLKFMVYLQKENIIDESGMPKERFSAEFPKEGPSILRIQQVVRGDSAAYFCASSGDRASYGYTFGSGTRLTVV.

This clonotype was seen ten or more times. The chain links TRBV4-1 to TRBJ2-1, with 10 nucleotides matching TRBD2. V lost 5 bases to trimming and J lost 4 bases; unmatched junction nucleotides: 8. There are 16 residues in the CDR3. Germline loops: CDR1 MGHRA, CDR2 YSYEKL. For the CDR3, the DNA is TGCGCCAGCAGCGATCTAGCGGGAGTGGGGTACAATGAGCAGTTCTTC. It codes for CASSDLAGVGYNEQFF.

The chain uses TRBV6-1 and TRBJ2-5, with 10 bases fitting TRBD2. This CDR3 has 16 amino acids. J was trimmed by 0 bases and V by 5 bases; bases with no gene match: 6. CDR1 MNHNS and CDR2 SASEGT come from the germline V gene. The CDR3 here is CASSTQRGGYQETQYF. For the CDR3, the DNA is TGTGCCAGCAGTACCCAGCGGGGGGGATACCAAGAGACCCAGTACTTC.

The chain uses TRBV4-1 and TRBJ1-5, with 7 bases fitting TRBD1. Germline trimming cut 3 bases from V and 5 bases from J; bases unmatched to any gene: 7. The CDR3 is made up of 15 amino acids. CDR1 and CDR2 from the germline V gene are MGHRA and YSYEKL. The CDR3 DNA reads as TGCGCCAGCAGCCACTTTGACAGGGTGGATCAGCCCCAGCATTTT. It codes for CASSHFDRVDQPQHF.

This clonotype was picked up a small number of times. The chain's CDR3 is CASSLGTGRSNQPQHF. The CDR3 DNA is TGTGCCAGCAGCTTGGGGACAGGGAGGAGCAATCAGCCCCAGCATTTT. The chain recombines TRBV5-6 with TRBJ1-5; the match to TRBD1 covers 8 bases. V was pared by 0 bases and J by 1 base, with 3 bases of the junction left unmatched. Germline CDR1 reads SGHDT; CDR2 reads YYEEEE. The CDR3 has 16 amino acids.

This rearrangement joins TRBV14 to TRBJ2-3; TRBD2 might be the D (6 bases). V lost 1 base, J lost 5 bases, and 13 bases lay in between. This CDR3 is built from 15 residues. CDR1 SGHDN and CDR2 FVKESK come from the germline V gene. CDR3 amino acids: CASSQGLGSGDTQYF. CDR3 nucleotides: TGTGCCAGCAGCCAAGGACTCGGGAGTGGAGATACGCAGTATTTT.

The chain uses TRBV3-1 and TRBJ2-7, with 10 bases lining up with TRBD2. Germline V gene sequence: CDR1 LGHDT, CDR2 YNNKEL (reference sequence). This CDR3 comprises 15 residues. V lost 4 bases and J lost 5; bases outside the gene matches: 8. The CDR3 coding sequence is TGTGCCAGCAGCCCATCCGGGACTAGCGCGAACGAGCAGTACTTC. Residues: CASSPSGTSANEQYF.

The gene calls are TRBV9 and TRBJ2-2; possibly TRBD1 or TRBD2 for D (6 bases each). Trimming removed 4 bases from V and 4 bases from J, with 17 bases in between. Germline V gene lookup returns CDR1 SGDLS and CDR2 YYNGEE. There are 16 residues in the CDR3. DNA for the CDR3: TGTGCCAGCAGCCCGAGTTGGGGGGCGGGCACCGGGGAGCTGTTTTTT. This encodes CASSPSWGAGTGELFF. The full variable domain, completed using reference TRBV9 and TRBJ2-2, is DSGVTQTPKHLITATGQRVTLRCSPRSGDLSVYWYQQSLDQGLQFLIQYYNGEERAKGNILERFSAQQFPDLHSELNLSSLELGDSALYFCASSPSWGAGTGELFFGEGSRLTVL.